The source of this T cell receptor beta chain is a study of a mutant IDH1 vaccine in newly diagnosed glioma. Findings and caveats of the study: The authors found pseudoprogression apparently unrelated to changes in top peripheral T cell clonotypes.

As to this clone: What it binds is not known.

Time point here: week 47, end of study. A 20-mer mutant IDH1 peptide at 300 ug was injected subcutaneously with topical imiquimod. Each patient was administered eight vaccinations, scheduled in weeks 1, 3, 5, 7, 11, 15, 19 and 23. Sequencing was performed with immunoSEQ multiplex PCR; in TCRdb, only in-frame clones are kept and a portion is missing. The sample lists around 61,000 clones, 75% occurring once. The specimen was PBMCs, collected from a glioma patient whose treatment included an IDH1 peptide vaccine. This clonotype originated in a man aged 50 to 59 with glioma.

This CDR3 is CASSSTNADTQYF. Written as DNA, the CDR3 is TGCGCCAGCAGCTCAACAAACGCCGATACGCAGTATTTT. The chain links TRBV5-1 to TRBJ2-3; D ambiguous. This CDR3 comprises 13 residues. Germline-derived CDR1 and CDR2 are SGHRS and YFSETQ. V was trimmed by 3 bases and J by 6 bases, leaving 11 bases between them.